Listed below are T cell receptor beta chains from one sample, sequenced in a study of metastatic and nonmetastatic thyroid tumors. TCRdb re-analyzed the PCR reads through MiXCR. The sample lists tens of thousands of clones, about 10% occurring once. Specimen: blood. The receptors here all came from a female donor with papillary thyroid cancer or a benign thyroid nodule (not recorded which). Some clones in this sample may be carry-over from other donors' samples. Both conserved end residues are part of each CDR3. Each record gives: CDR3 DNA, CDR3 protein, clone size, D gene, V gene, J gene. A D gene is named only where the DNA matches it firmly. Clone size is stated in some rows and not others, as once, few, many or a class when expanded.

cdr3_nt: TGTGCCAGCAGCCCAGTGGGAGCGGGAGAGGCTTGGAATGAGCAGTTCTTC
cdr3_aa: CASSPVGAGEAWNEQFF
clone_size: many
d_call: TRBD2
v_call: TRBV11-1
j_call: TRBJ2-1

cdr3_nt: TGTGCCAGTGGGGACATGGCTGCCGGCTACACCTTC
cdr3_aa: CASGDMAAGYTF
clone_size: many
d_call: -
v_call: TRBV2
j_call: TRBJ1-2

cdr3_nt: TGTGCCAGCAGTTGGGGGCTCAGCGACGAGCAGTACTTC
cdr3_aa: CASSWGLSDEQYF
clone_size: many
d_call: -
v_call: TRBV27
j_call: TRBJ2-7

cdr3_nt: TGTGCCAGCAGCTTAACCTACGAGCAGTACTTC
cdr3_aa: CASSLTYEQYF
clone_size: -
d_call: -
v_call: TRBV7-9
j_call: TRBJ2-7

cdr3_nt: TGCAGTGCAAGCCCACGTGCCCGACTAGCGGGAGGGAGCACAGATACGCAGTATTTT
cdr3_aa: CSASPRARLAGGSTDTQYF
clone_size: few
d_call: TRBD2
v_call: TRBV20-1
j_call: TRBJ2-3

cdr3_nt: TGTGCCAGCAGCCCGGGACAGGGGGCCTACGAGCAGTACTTC
cdr3_aa: CASSPGQGAYEQYF
clone_size: many
d_call: TRBD1
v_call: TRBV7-9
j_call: TRBJ2-7

cdr3_nt: TGTGCCAGCTCACCGGGACAGACTATATACCAGCCCCAGCATTTT
cdr3_aa: CASSPGQTIYQPQHF
clone_size: many
d_call: TRBD1
v_call: TRBV18
j_call: TRBJ1-5

cdr3_nt: TGCGCCAGCAGCTTGGCCCGTCCTGAGACAGATACGCAGTATTTT
cdr3_aa: CASSLARPETDTQYF
clone_size: many
d_call: -
v_call: TRBV5-1
j_call: TRBJ2-3

cdr3_nt: TGTGCAAGCAGCTTAGTGAGGGAGGGGACCTATGGCTACAACTTC
cdr3_aa: CASSLVREGTYGYNF
clone_size: -
d_call: -
v_call: TRBV7-2
j_call: TRBJ1-2

cdr3_nt: TGTGCCAGCAGCCCAAACGATGCGGGAGGGTACAATGAGCAGTTCTTC
cdr3_aa: CASSPNDAGGYNEQFF
clone_size: many
d_call: TRBD2
v_call: TRBV7-9
j_call: TRBJ2-1

cdr3_nt: TGTGCCAGCAGCGGGGGGACAGTTGGAAACTATGGCTACACCTTC
cdr3_aa: CASSGGTVGNYGYTF
clone_size: many
d_call: TRBD1
v_call: TRBV9
j_call: TRBJ1-2

cdr3_nt: TGCGCCAGCGGCACAACTCCAGGGGCCGGCTCCTACAATGAGCAGTTCTTC
cdr3_aa: CASGTTPGAGSYNEQFF
clone_size: once
d_call: -
v_call: TRBV5-1
j_call: TRBJ2-1

cdr3_nt: TGTGCCAGCTCACCCGGGACAGGGGGCAACTATGGCTACACCTTC
cdr3_aa: CASSPGTGGNYGYTF
clone_size: many
d_call: TRBD1
v_call: TRBV18
j_call: TRBJ1-2

cdr3_nt: TGCAGTGCTCAAAGCGGACTAGCGGGAGGCCCCCGGGGAGATACGCAGTATTTT
cdr3_aa: CSAQSGLAGGPRGDTQYF
clone_size: many
d_call: TRBD2
v_call: TRBV20-1
j_call: TRBJ2-3

cdr3_nt: TGTGCCAGCAGCTCAAGGGATGAGACACAGTACTTC
cdr3_aa: CASSSRDETQYF
clone_size: -
d_call: -
v_call: TRBV11-2
j_call: TRBJ2-5

cdr3_nt: TGTGCCACCTACCTCGGGACCCAAAACACTGAAGCTTTCTTT
cdr3_aa: CATYLGTQNTEAFF
clone_size: many
d_call: -
v_call: TRBV7-6
j_call: TRBJ1-1

cdr3_nt: TGTGCCACCAGCAGAGAGTGGGACACTCACGCGACCCAGTACTTC
cdr3_aa: CATSREWDTHATQYF
clone_size: few
d_call: -
v_call: TRBV15
j_call: TRBJ2-5

cdr3_nt: TGTGCCAGTAAGCAGGGTCCCTATGGCTACACCTTC
cdr3_aa: CASKQGPYGYTF
clone_size: many
d_call: -
v_call: TRBV19
j_call: TRBJ1-2

cdr3_nt: TGTGCCAGCCTACCCCCCTCGGGGTATAATTCACCCCTCCACTTT
cdr3_aa: CASLPPSGYNSPLHF
clone_size: many
d_call: -
v_call: TRBV6-1
j_call: TRBJ1-6

cdr3_nt: TGCGCCAGCAGCCGGGAAGGGCAGGCGAACACCGGGGAGCTGTTTTTT
cdr3_aa: CASSREGQANTGELFF
clone_size: many
d_call: -
v_call: TRBV5-1
j_call: TRBJ2-2

cdr3_nt: TGCAGTGCTAGAGACACCAGCGGGAAAGGGACCGGGGAGCTGTTTTTT
cdr3_aa: CSARDTSGKGTGELFF
clone_size: many
d_call: TRBD2
v_call: TRBV20-1
j_call: TRBJ2-2

cdr3_nt: TGTGCCAGCACCCCGGGACTAGCGTCCTACGAGCAGTACTTC
cdr3_aa: CASTPGLASYEQYF
clone_size: many
d_call: TRBD2
v_call: TRBV6-2/TRBV6-3
j_call: TRBJ2-7

cdr3_nt: TGTGCTAGTGAGGTCGGGGCAGGCGATCAGCCCCAGCATTTT
cdr3_aa: CASEVGAGDQPQHF
clone_size: many
d_call: -
v_call: TRBV12-5
j_call: TRBJ1-5

cdr3_nt: TGCGCCAGCAGCCAACCCACAGGGGGCGCGAACTATGGCTACACCTTC
cdr3_aa: CASSQPTGGANYGYTF
clone_size: many
d_call: TRBD1
v_call: TRBV4-1
j_call: TRBJ1-2

cdr3_nt: TGTGCCAGCAGGCGGGGGGAAGACTATGGCTACACCTTC
cdr3_aa: CASRRGEDYGYTF
clone_size: many
d_call: -
v_call: TRBV7-2
j_call: TRBJ1-2

cdr3_nt: TGTGCCTGCAGTGTGGGACACACCTACGAGCAGTACTTT
cdr3_aa: CACSVGHTYEQYF
clone_size: -
d_call: -
v_call: TRBV25-1
j_call: TRBJ2-7

cdr3_nt: TGTGCCGGACTACGGGACTGGAGCTCCTACAATGAGCAGTTCTTC
cdr3_aa: CAGLRDWSSYNEQFF
clone_size: many
d_call: -
v_call: TRBV30
j_call: TRBJ2-1

cdr3_nt: TGTGCCAGCAGCGCCGAGGTGGGGGGCGGGGAGACCCAGTACTTC
cdr3_aa: CASSAEVGGGETQYF
clone_size: many
d_call: -
v_call: TRBV11-2
j_call: TRBJ2-5